A selection of T cell receptor beta chains follows, all from one sample in a study of blood T cell repertoires in COVID-19. Profiled with immunoSEQ multiplex PCR; TCRdb holds only in-frame clones, not every one. The data show 200,000 or so clones, around 89% seen once. The sequencing sample was made of PBMCs or T cells enriched from blood (not recorded which). These receptors were taken from a woman aged 18-35 years who had recovered from COVID-19. Each CDR3 is given with its conserved first and last residue. D genes are given only for firm matches. Rows give clone size only sometimes, using once, few, many, or a class for an expanded clone.

v_call: TRBV21-1; clone_size: NA; j_call: TRBJ1-2; d_call: NA; cdr3_nt: TGTGCCAGCAGCAAAGGGACAGGGTTCCGGTCTAAGGATGGCTACACCTTC; cdr3_aa: CASSKGTGFRSKDGYTF
v_call: TRBV30; clone_size: NA; j_call: TRBJ1-2; d_call: TRBD1; cdr3_nt: TGTGCCTGGGATTTCAGGGGGGACTATGGCTACACCTTC; cdr3_aa: CAWDFRGDYGYTF
v_call: TRBV27; clone_size: NA; j_call: TRBJ2-1; d_call: TRBD1; cdr3_nt: TGTGCCAGCAGTCTCGGGACAGGAATTTACGGAGGCCCCGATAATGAGCAGTTCTTC; cdr3_aa: CASSLGTGIYGGPDNEQFF
v_call: TRBV24-1; clone_size: NA; j_call: TRBJ1-4; d_call: NA; cdr3_nt: TGTGCCACCAGTGGGGCCGGCAAGGGGCTCGGTGAAAAACTGTTTTTT; cdr3_aa: CATSGAGKGLGEKLFF
v_call: TRBV7-9; clone_size: NA; j_call: TRBJ2-2; d_call: NA; cdr3_nt: TGTGCCAGCAGCTTAAGGGCATCGGGGGTCACCGGGGAGCTGTTTTTT; cdr3_aa: CASSLRASGVTGELFF
v_call: TRBV3-1/TRBV3-2; clone_size: NA; j_call: TRBJ2-5; d_call: NA; cdr3_nt: TGTGCCAGCAGCACCGCGCCGGAGACCCAGTACTTC; cdr3_aa: CASSTAPETQYF
v_call: TRBV2; clone_size: NA; j_call: TRBJ2-6; d_call: NA; cdr3_nt: TGTGCCAGCAGGTACACCCTCTCTGGGGCCAACGTCCTGACTTTC; cdr3_aa: CASRYTLSGANVLTF
v_call: TRBV28; clone_size: NA; j_call: TRBJ2-1; d_call: NA; cdr3_nt: TGTGCCATCAGAGGGGACACCCCGTACAATGAGCAGTTCTTC; cdr3_aa: CAIRGDTPYNEQFF
v_call: TRBV11-3; clone_size: NA; j_call: TRBJ2-1; d_call: NA; cdr3_nt: TGTGCCAGCAGCTTCGCTGGCAGCGACAATGAGCAGTTCTTC; cdr3_aa: CASSFAGSDNEQFF
v_call: TRBV5-4; clone_size: NA; j_call: TRBJ1-1; d_call: TRBD1; cdr3_nt: TGTGCCAGCAGCGGGTCCAGGACAGGCGACACTGAAGCTTTCTTT; cdr3_aa: CASSGSRTGDTEAFF
v_call: TRBV28; clone_size: NA; j_call: TRBJ2-7; d_call: TRBD1; cdr3_nt: TGTGCCAGCAGTTTTGTGACAGGGGCCTACGAGCAGTACTTC; cdr3_aa: CASSFVTGAYEQYF
v_call: TRBV5-4; clone_size: NA; j_call: TRBJ1-2; d_call: NA; cdr3_nt: TGTGCCAGCAGTTCGGGAGGCAACTATGGCTACACCTTC; cdr3_aa: CASSSGGNYGYTF
v_call: TRBV9; clone_size: once; j_call: TRBJ2-7; d_call: TRBD1; cdr3_nt: TGTGCCAGCAGCGCCCAAACCGGGACAGGAGCCTACGAGCAGTACTTC; cdr3_aa: CASSAQTGTGAYEQYF
v_call: TRBV12-3/TRBV12-4; clone_size: NA; j_call: TRBJ1-2; d_call: TRBD1; cdr3_nt: TGTGCCAGCAGCTATGGGACAGCTGGAGGCTACACCTTC; cdr3_aa: CASSYGTAGGYTF
v_call: TRBV18; clone_size: NA; j_call: TRBJ1-4; d_call: NA; cdr3_nt: TGTGCCAGCTCACCACGGGCGGAAAAACTGTTTTTT; cdr3_aa: CASSPRAEKLFF
v_call: TRBV7-2; clone_size: few; j_call: TRBJ1-5; d_call: TRBD1; cdr3_nt: TGTGCCAGCAGCCGGACAGGGGGCGGCAATCAGCCCCAGCATTTT; cdr3_aa: CASSRTGGGNQPQHF
v_call: TRBV6-1; clone_size: NA; j_call: TRBJ1-6; d_call: NA; cdr3_nt: TGTGCCAGCAGTGGGCCTGGGGGGGTCTCCTATAATTCACCCCTCCACTTT; cdr3_aa: CASSGPGGVSYNSPLHF
v_call: TRBV14; clone_size: NA; j_call: TRBJ1-3; d_call: NA; cdr3_nt: TGTGCCAGCAGCCAACAGGGAAACACCATATATTTT; cdr3_aa: CASSQQGNTIYF
v_call: TRBV12-5; clone_size: NA; j_call: TRBJ1-2; d_call: NA; cdr3_nt: TGTGCTAGTGGCGCACAGGGACCCAACTATGGCTACACCTTC; cdr3_aa: CASGAQGPNYGYTF
v_call: TRBV27; clone_size: NA; j_call: TRBJ2-7; d_call: TRBD1; cdr3_nt: TGTGCCAGCAGCCTACTAGGGACAGGGGCCTACGAGCAGTACTTC; cdr3_aa: CASSLLGTGAYEQYF
v_call: TRBV5-4; clone_size: NA; j_call: TRBJ2-2; d_call: TRBD2; cdr3_nt: TGTGCCAGCAGCGCCTCGGGGGAGCGGGGGAGGACCGGGGAGCTGTTTTTT; cdr3_aa: CASSASGERGRTGELFF
v_call: TRBV27; clone_size: NA; j_call: TRBJ2-5; d_call: TRBD2; cdr3_nt: TGTGCCAGCAGTCCACTACTCGGGACTAGCGGGGGGGCCAGAGAGACCCAGTACTTC; cdr3_aa: CASSPLLGTSGGARETQYF
v_call: TRBV21-1; clone_size: NA; j_call: TRBJ2-7; d_call: NA; cdr3_nt: TGTGCCAGCAGAATCGAAAGGGAGGGCTACGAGCAGTACTTC; cdr3_aa: CASRIEREGYEQYF
v_call: TRBV3-1/TRBV3-2; clone_size: NA; j_call: TRBJ1-3; d_call: NA; cdr3_nt: TGTGCCAGCAGCCTTGACAGGCCCAGCTCTGGAAACACCATATATTTT; cdr3_aa: CASSLDRPSSGNTIYF
v_call: TRBV7-9; clone_size: NA; j_call: TRBJ1-1; d_call: NA; cdr3_nt: TGTGCCAGCAGCTCAGGGCGTCAGGCCCAAGAAGCTTTCTTT; cdr3_aa: CASSSGRQAQEAFF
v_call: TRBV18; clone_size: NA; j_call: TRBJ1-1; d_call: NA; cdr3_nt: TGTGCCAGCTCACCCCAGAACACTGAAGCTTTCTTT; cdr3_aa: CASSPQNTEAFF
v_call: TRBV4-1; clone_size: NA; j_call: TRBJ2-5; d_call: TRBD2; cdr3_nt: TGCGCCAGCACCAACTCTCGACTAGCAGAAGAGACCCAGTACTTC; cdr3_aa: CASTNSRLAEETQYF
v_call: TRBV7-6; clone_size: NA; j_call: TRBJ2-1; d_call: TRBD1; cdr3_nt: TGTGCCAGCAGCCCATACACTTCCGGGACAGGGTTCAATGAGCAGTTCTTC; cdr3_aa: CASSPYTSGTGFNEQFF
v_call: TRBV6-5; clone_size: NA; j_call: TRBJ2-3; d_call: NA; cdr3_nt: TGTGCCAGCAGTTCTACAGGGAGTCCTACGCAGTATTTT; cdr3_aa: CASSSTGSPTQYF
v_call: TRBV2; clone_size: NA; j_call: TRBJ2-2; d_call: TRBD1; cdr3_nt: TGTGCCAGCAACGGACAGGGGAGCACCGGGGAGCTGTTTTTT; cdr3_aa: CASNGQGSTGELFF
v_call: TRBV5-1; clone_size: NA; j_call: TRBJ2-7; d_call: TRBD2; cdr3_nt: TGCGCCAGCAAGATGACTAGCGGGGCCTCTGGGCTCCACGAGCAGTACTTC; cdr3_aa: CASKMTSGASGLHEQYF
v_call: TRBV7-2; clone_size: NA; j_call: TRBJ2-7; d_call: TRBD1; cdr3_nt: TGTGCCAGCAGCTTACGGGGGGGGACAGGGGCCTACGAGCAGTACTTC; cdr3_aa: CASSLRGGTGAYEQYF
v_call: TRBV11-2; clone_size: NA; j_call: TRBJ2-2; d_call: NA; cdr3_nt: TGTGCCAGCAGCTTAGTATCGGGGAACACCGGGGAGCTGTTTTTT; cdr3_aa: CASSLVSGNTGELFF
v_call: TRBV5-1; clone_size: NA; j_call: TRBJ1-6; d_call: NA; cdr3_nt: TGCGCCAGCAGCTTGGCCCGGGGGTTCGGTAATTCACCCCTCCACTTT; cdr3_aa: CASSLARGFGNSPLHF
v_call: TRBV10-3; clone_size: NA; j_call: TRBJ1-1; d_call: TRBD1; cdr3_nt: TGTGCCATCAGTGAGGGGTACGTGACAGGGGGTGGGAACACTGAAGCTTTCTTT; cdr3_aa: CAISEGYVTGGGNTEAFF
v_call: TRBV18; clone_size: NA; j_call: TRBJ1-1; d_call: NA; cdr3_nt: TGTGCCAGCTCACCAATGTCAGGGATGAACACTGAAGCTTTCTTT; cdr3_aa: CASSPMSGMNTEAFF
v_call: TRBV6-1; clone_size: NA; j_call: TRBJ2-3; d_call: NA; cdr3_nt: TGTGCCAGCAGTGAACCCGGGGGCACAGATACGCAGTATTTT; cdr3_aa: CASSEPGGTDTQYF
v_call: TRBV1; clone_size: few; j_call: TRBJ1-1; d_call: NA; cdr3_nt: TGCACCAGCAATCTCACTCAAGCTTTCTTT; cdr3_aa: CTSNLTQAFF
v_call: TRBV5-6; clone_size: NA; j_call: TRBJ1-5; d_call: NA; cdr3_nt: TGTGCCAGCAGCCGTTTATTGACAGGTACAAATCAGCCCCAGCATTTT; cdr3_aa: CASSRLLTGTNQPQHF
v_call: TRBV3-1/TRBV3-2; clone_size: few; j_call: TRBJ1-1; d_call: NA; cdr3_nt: TGTGCCAGCAGCCAAGGGCAGTTGAACACTGAAGCTTTCTTT; cdr3_aa: CASSQGQLNTEAFF
v_call: TRBV3-1/TRBV3-2; clone_size: NA; j_call: TRBJ1-1; d_call: NA; cdr3_nt: TGTGCCAGCAGCGGGTGGCAAGGGGCAGGGGCTGAAGCTTTCTTT; cdr3_aa: CASSGWQGAGAEAFF
v_call: TRBV4-1; clone_size: NA; j_call: TRBJ2-1; d_call: TRBD2; cdr3_nt: TGCGCCAGCAGCCGAGGGACTAGCGGGGGGGCAAGGGAGGAGCAGTTCTTC; cdr3_aa: CASSRGTSGGAREEQFF
v_call: TRBV25-1; clone_size: few; j_call: TRBJ1-2; d_call: NA; cdr3_nt: TGTGCCAGCAGGGGACACGATAACTATGGCTACACCTTC; cdr3_aa: CASRGHDNYGYTF
v_call: TRBV29-1; clone_size: once; j_call: TRBJ1-2; d_call: NA; cdr3_nt: TGCAGCGTTGCCACCCCACAGGGTGGTGGCTACACCTTC; cdr3_aa: CSVATPQGGGYTF
v_call: TRBV10-1; clone_size: NA; j_call: TRBJ1-2; d_call: NA; cdr3_nt: TGCGCGGGGGGGGATGGCTACACCTTC; cdr3_aa: CAGGDGYTF
v_call: TRBV5-1; clone_size: NA; j_call: TRBJ2-5; d_call: TRBD2; cdr3_nt: TGCGCCAGCAGCTCGCTTAAGAAACCCATTAGCGGGGGGACCGGGGAGACCCAGTACTTC; cdr3_aa: CASSSLKKPISGGTGETQYF
v_call: TRBV28; clone_size: NA; j_call: TRBJ1-1; d_call: NA; cdr3_nt: TGTGCCAGCAGTTCCCCCTCCCCCGGCGGGGGGGCTGTAGCTTTCTTT; cdr3_aa: CASSSPSPGGGAVAFF